The 7 T cell receptor beta chains below all came from one sample that was sequenced in a study of cytomegalovirus exposure and HLA in healthy donors. This PCR relied on a set of 60 Vbeta primers and 13 Jbeta primers. TCRdb's copy holds only in-frame clones and misses some; the assay was immunoSEQ multiplex PCR. This repertoire shows 160,000 or so clones, around 85% found once; its top ten account for around 0.85%. The source material was PBMCs. The receptors here all came from a woman in her twenties or thirties in good health and CMV-seronegative.

The chain joins TRBV4-1 to TRBJ1-2; 8 positions agree with TRBD1. The germline CDR1 and CDR2 sequences are MGHRA and YSYEKL. The CDR3 runs 16 residues. Unmatched junction bases numbered 11, after V lost 3 bases and J lost 5 bases. CDR3 in amino acids: CASSQPGQDLEYGYTF. The CDR3 nucleotides are TGCGCCAGCAGCCAGCCGGGACAGGACCTCGAATATGGCTACACCTTC.

V usage is TRBV4-3 and J usage is TRBJ1-4, with 9 nucleotides matching TRBD1. CDR3 length: 18 residues. CDR1 LGHNA and CDR2 YSLEER come from the germline V gene. The V and J ends lost 4 bases and 0 bases, in that order; junction bases with no gene match: 9. The CDR3: CASSRSGQGRATNEKLFF. CDR3 bases: TGCGCCAGCAGCCGTAGCGGACAGGGGCGAGCAACTAATGAAAAACTGTTTTTT.

The V call is TRBV6-1, the J call TRBJ1-5; 7 bases align to TRBD1. V trimming: 5 bases; J trimming: 1 base; junction bases outside the gene matches: 5. Germline CDR1 MNHNS, CDR2 SASEGT. CDR3 size: 15 residues. Here the CDR3 reads CASSTGQISNQPQHF. The CDR3, as DNA: TGTGCCAGCAGTACGGGACAGATAAGCAATCAGCCCCAGCATTTT.

The V gene is TRBV5-1, the J gene TRBJ2-5; the D gene is possibly TRBD1 (8 bases). The DNA end is a closer match to TRBJ2-7, so the J assignment may be wrong. Germline CDR1 is SGHRS and CDR2 is YFSETQ. The CDR3 is 14 amino acids. DNA of the CDR3: TGCGCCAGCAGCGCGGGGGACAGGCCATACGAGCAGTACTTC. Amino acids: CASSAGDRPYEQYF.

The chain combines TRBV5-4 with TRBJ2-5; possible D gene TRBD1, 5 bases. The V end lost 4 bases, the J end lost 2 bases, and 9 bases lay between the germline ends. Germline CDR1 SGHNT, CDR2 YYREEE (reference sequence). The CDR3 has 13 amino acids. The CDR3 DNA is TGTGCCAGCAGCCCAGGGCGGCAAGAGACCCAGTACTTC. It specifies CASSPGRQETQYF.

The J gene is TRBJ2-1, the V gene TRBV5-1, with TRBD1 matching over 11 bases. The ends lost 1 base at V and 0 bases at J; junction bases unmatched: 18. Germline values: CDR1 SGHRS, CDR2 YFSETQ. This CDR3 has 22 amino acids. DNA for the CDR3: TGCGCCAGCAGCTTGCGGGACAGGGGGTTACCAATTGCGCCCAGCTCCTACAATGAGCAGTTCTTC. Its translation is CASSLRDRGLPIAPSSYNEQFF.

This chain connects TRBV7-9 to TRBJ2-1, with D unresolved. The germline V and J ends were trimmed by 0 bases and 5 bases, with 8 bases remaining between them. Looked up from germline, CDR1 is SEHNR and CDR2 is FQNEAQ (reference sequence). The CDR3 totals 14 residues. CDR3 residues: CASSLAGRHNEQFF. The CDR3 DNA follows: TGTGCCAGCAGCTTAGCGGGCCGTCACAATGAGCAGTTCTTC.